These T cell receptor beta chains were read from a single sample in a study of cytomegalovirus exposure and HLA in healthy donors. The assay was immunoSEQ multiplex PCR, and TCRdb's table has in-frame clones only and misses some. The repertoire has 180,000 or so clones, approximately 81% of them found once; the top ten carry about 2%. Sequenced material: PBMCs. These receptors all come from a woman in her fifties or sixties in good health and CMV-seronegative. The CDR3 runs from the conserved cysteine through the conserved F or W. Fields, in order: V gene, clone size, J gene, D gene, CDR3 DNA, CDR3 protein. A D gene is named only where the DNA matches it firmly. For some rows the clone size is stated as once, few or many, or as a class when expanded; others skip it.

>TRBV11-2|.|TRBJ1-1|.
TGTGCCAGCAGCTTAGGGGGGGATAACACTGAAGCTTTCTTT
CASSLGGDNTEAFF
>TRBV9|.|TRBJ1-2|.
TGTGCCAGCAGCTCCCGCCCTTTGACAGCCCATAGTGGCTACACCTTC
CASSSRPLTAHSGYTF
>TRBV6-1|.|TRBJ2-2|.
TGTGCCAGCAGACCGACGGGCACCGGGGAGCTGTTTTTT
CASRPTGTGELFF
>TRBV18|.|TRBJ1-5|.
TGTGCCAGCTCACTCGGACTAGGAGGCCAGCCCCAGCATTTT
CASSLGLGGQPQHF
>TRBV7-9|.|TRBJ1-1|.
TGTGCCAGCAGCTTAGTTGGGGCCCCTGAAGCTTTCTTT
CASSLVGAPEAFF
>TRBV28|.|TRBJ2-7|.
TGTGCCAGCAGTCCCAGTGGGGAAGGGACTTCGTACGAGCAGTACTTC
CASSPSGEGTSYEQYF
>TRBV2|once|TRBJ1-2|.
TGTGCCAGCACCCGACCGGGATTTGGCTACACCTTC
CASTRPGFGYTF
>TRBV6-5|.|TRBJ1-5|TRBD1
TGTGCCAGCAGAGAGACAGGGAGTAATCAGCCCCAGCATTTT
CASRETGSNQPQHF
>TRBV5-1|.|TRBJ2-5|TRBD1
TGCGCCAGCAGCACGGACAGGCGGCAAGAGACCCAGTACTTC
CASSTDRRQETQYF
>TRBV30|.|TRBJ2-7|TRBD1
TGTGCCTGGAGTGTAGAGGGGGCGCGTTACGAGCAGTACTTC
CAWSVEGARYEQYF
>TRBV7-8|few|TRBJ2-2|TRBD1
TGTGCCAGCAGGGGACAGGGGGCAGACACCGGGGAGCTGTTTTTT
CASRGQGADTGELFF
>TRBV6-1|.|TRBJ1-1|TRBD1
TGTGCCAGCAGGACAGGGGCGAACACTGAAGCTTTCTTT
CASRTGANTEAFF
>TRBV9|once|TRBJ2-7|TRBD2
TGTGCCAGCAGCGGTAGCGGGATCCAAGGCGAGCAGTACTTC
CASSGSGIQGEQYF
>TRBV2|few|TRBJ1-1|.
TGTGCCAGCAGTGAGGGACAAGCCTATGAAGCTTTCTTT
CASSEGQAYEAFF
>TRBV6-5|.|TRBJ2-7|.
TGTGCCAGCAGTTCAGACGGGTCCTACGAGCAGTACTTC
CASSSDGSYEQYF
>TRBV10-1|.|TRBJ1-6|.
TGCGCCAGCAGTGAGTCGCCCGGTTCACCCCTCCACTTT
CASSESPGSPLHF
>TRBV7-8|.|TRBJ1-3|TRBD1
TGTGCCAGCAGCTCCCGCCGGGACAGGGCTTCGGGAAACACCATATATTTT
CASSSRRDRASGNTIYF
>TRBV19|.|TRBJ1-2|.
TGTGCCAGTACCCCCCTAGGATTCTATGGCTACACCTTC
CASTPLGFYGYTF
>TRBV6-5|once|TRBJ1-5|TRBD1
TGTGCCAGCCGTTGGACAGGGGGCAGGAGCAATCAGCCCCAGCATTTT
CASRWTGGRSNQPQHF
>TRBV9|.|TRBJ2-5|TRBD2
TGTGCCAGCAGCGGGGGACTAGCGGGCCAACAAGAGACCCAGTACTTC
CASSGGLAGQQETQYF
>TRBV28|.|TRBJ1-4|.
TGTGCCAGCAGTTCAGGGTCGGCAACTAATGAAAAACTGTTTTTT
CASSSGSATNEKLFF
>TRBV28|.|TRBJ1-2|.
TGTGCCAGCAGTCCCCAGCTGGGAGGAGGCTACACCTTC
CASSPQLGGGYTF
>TRBV5-1|.|TRBJ1-6|.
TGCGCCAGCAGCTTGGGGTCAGGGCGGAATTCACCCCTCCACTTT
CASSLGSGRNSPLHF
>TRBV28|.|TRBJ1-4|TRBD1
TGTGCCAGCAGTTCGAACCCCGGGACAGGTATCTGGAAGGAAAAACTGTTTTTT
CASSSNPGTGIWKEKLFF
>TRBV5-1|.|TRBJ2-1|.
TGCGCCAGCGGTTGGGGGGAGAATGACAATGAGCAGTTCTTC
CASGWGENDNEQFF
>TRBV4-2|.|TRBJ2-1|TRBD2
TGTGCCAGCAGCCAGGGTGGGACTAGCGGGGAGCAGTTCTTC
CASSQGGTSGEQFF
>TRBV19|.|TRBJ2-1|TRBD2
TGTGCCAGTACGACCGGGGAGGGATGGGGTGAGCAGTTCTTC
CASTTGEGWGEQFF
>TRBV28|once|TRBJ1-1|.
TGTGCCAGCAGTCGCCAGGCACCGCCTGAAGCTTTCTTT
CASSRQAPPEAFF
>TRBV11-2|.|TRBJ2-7|.
TGTGCCAGCAGCATCCGACTAGTGAACTCCTACGAGCAGTACTTC
CASSIRLVNSYEQYF
>TRBV9|.|TRBJ2-1|.
TGTGCCAGCAGCGTAGGAGGAGAATACAATGAGCAGTTCTTC
CASSVGGEYNEQFF
>TRBV10-3|.|TRBJ2-3|TRBD2
TGTGCCATCAGTGAGGCCCCTAGCGGGAGGAGCCCAGATACGCAGTATTTT
CAISEAPSGRSPDTQYF
>TRBV7-9|.|TRBJ2-7|TRBD2
TGTGCCAGCAGCTTTGGGGGGGAATACGAGCAGTACTTC
CASSFGGEYEQYF
>TRBV5-1|once|TRBJ1-4|.
TGCGCCAGCAGCTTGGGGACAGTAGGCGGCGAAAAACTGTTTTTT
CASSLGTVGGEKLFF
>TRBV5-1|.|TRBJ2-7|TRBD1
TGCGCCAGCAGCTTGATTGGGACAGTTAACTACGAGCAGTACTTC
CASSLIGTVNYEQYF
>TRBV6-6|.|TRBJ1-3|.
TGTGCCAGCATCCTGGGGGCGTCCGGCTCTGGAAACACCATATATTTT
CASILGASGSGNTIYF
>TRBV18|.|TRBJ2-7|TRBD2
TGTGCCAGCTCACCCAGGATGGGACTAGCGGGAGCTTACGAGCAGTACTTC
CASSPRMGLAGAYEQYF
>TRBV5-1|.|TRBJ2-2|.
TGCGCCAGCAGCTTCGGGGTTAACACCGGGGAGCTGTTTTTT
CASSFGVNTGELFF
>TRBV7-6|.|TRBJ2-7|.
TGTGCCAGCAGCCCGGGAGACAACTACGAGCAGTACTTC
CASSPGDNYEQYF
>TRBV9|once|TRBJ1-1|.
TGTGCCAGCAGCGTCAGGCCAGGGGCCGTGAACACTGAAGCTTTCTTT
CASSVRPGAVNTEAFF
>TRBV6-6|.|TRBJ1-2|TRBD1
TGTGCCAGCAGCAACACAGGGGGCTTTAGTGGCTACACCTTC
CASSNTGGFSGYTF
>TRBV29-1|.|TRBJ2-5|.
TGCAGCGTTGACAGGGCCGAGACCCAGTACTTC
CSVDRAETQYF